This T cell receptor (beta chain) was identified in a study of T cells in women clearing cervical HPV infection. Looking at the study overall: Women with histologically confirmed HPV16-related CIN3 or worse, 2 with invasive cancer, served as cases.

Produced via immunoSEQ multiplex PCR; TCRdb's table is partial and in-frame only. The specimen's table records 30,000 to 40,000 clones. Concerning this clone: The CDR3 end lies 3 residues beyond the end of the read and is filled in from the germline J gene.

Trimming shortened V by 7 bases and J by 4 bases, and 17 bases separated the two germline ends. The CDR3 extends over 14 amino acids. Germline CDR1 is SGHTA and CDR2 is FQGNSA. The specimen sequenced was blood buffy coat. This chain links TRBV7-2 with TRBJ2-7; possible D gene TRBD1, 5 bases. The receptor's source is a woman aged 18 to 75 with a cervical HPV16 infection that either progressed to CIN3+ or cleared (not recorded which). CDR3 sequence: CASTEIGQGYEQYF. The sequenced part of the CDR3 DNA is TGTGCCAGCACCGAGATAGGGCAGGGATACGAG.